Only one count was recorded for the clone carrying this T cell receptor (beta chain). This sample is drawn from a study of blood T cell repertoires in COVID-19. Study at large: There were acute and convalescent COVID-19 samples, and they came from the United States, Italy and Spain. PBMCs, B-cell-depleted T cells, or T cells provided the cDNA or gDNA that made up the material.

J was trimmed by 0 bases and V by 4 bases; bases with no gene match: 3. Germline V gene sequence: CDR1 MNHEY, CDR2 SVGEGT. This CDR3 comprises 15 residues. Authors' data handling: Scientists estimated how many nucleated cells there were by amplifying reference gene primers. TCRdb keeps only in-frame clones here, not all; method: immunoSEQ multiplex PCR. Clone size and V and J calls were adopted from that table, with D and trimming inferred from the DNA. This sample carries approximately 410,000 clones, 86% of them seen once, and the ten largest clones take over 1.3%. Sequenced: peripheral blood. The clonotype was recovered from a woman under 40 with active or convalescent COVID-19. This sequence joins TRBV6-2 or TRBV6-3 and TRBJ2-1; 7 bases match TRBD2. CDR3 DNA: TGTGCCAGCAGTTCCGGGACTACCTCCTACAATGAGCAGTTCTTC. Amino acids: CASSSGTTSYNEQFF.